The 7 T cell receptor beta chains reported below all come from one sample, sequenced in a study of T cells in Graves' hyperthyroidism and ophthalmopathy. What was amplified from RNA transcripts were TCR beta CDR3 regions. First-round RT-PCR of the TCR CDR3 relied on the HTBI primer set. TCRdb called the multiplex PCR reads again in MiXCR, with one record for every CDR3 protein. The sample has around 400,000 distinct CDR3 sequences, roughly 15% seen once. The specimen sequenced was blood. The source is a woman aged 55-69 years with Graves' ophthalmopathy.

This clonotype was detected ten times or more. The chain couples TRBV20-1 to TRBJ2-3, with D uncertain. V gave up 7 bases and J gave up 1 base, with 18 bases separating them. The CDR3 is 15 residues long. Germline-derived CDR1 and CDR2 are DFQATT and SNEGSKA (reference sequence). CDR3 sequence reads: CSDPPASGCTDTQYF. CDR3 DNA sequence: TGCAGTGACCCCCCGGCGTCAGGTTGCACAGATACGCAGTATTTT.

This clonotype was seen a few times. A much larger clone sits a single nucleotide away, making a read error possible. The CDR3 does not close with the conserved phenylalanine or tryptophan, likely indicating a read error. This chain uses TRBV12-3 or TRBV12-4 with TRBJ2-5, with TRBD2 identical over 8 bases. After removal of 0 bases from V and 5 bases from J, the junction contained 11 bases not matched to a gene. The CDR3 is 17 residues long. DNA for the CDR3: TGTGCCAGCAGTTTAGCGTTTTCCGGGAGGGCCAGTGAGACCCAGTACCTC. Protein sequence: CASSLAFSGRASETQYL.

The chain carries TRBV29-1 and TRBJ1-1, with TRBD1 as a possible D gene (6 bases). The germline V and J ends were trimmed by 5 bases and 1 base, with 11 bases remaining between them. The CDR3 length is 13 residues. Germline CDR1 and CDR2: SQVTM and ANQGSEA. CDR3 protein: CSVLDRTNTEAFF. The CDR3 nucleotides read TGCAGCGTTTTGGACAGAACGAACACTGAAGCTTTCTTT.

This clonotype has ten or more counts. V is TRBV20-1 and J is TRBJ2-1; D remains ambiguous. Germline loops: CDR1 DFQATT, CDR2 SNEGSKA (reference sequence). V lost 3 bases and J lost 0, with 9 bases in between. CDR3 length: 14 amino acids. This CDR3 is CSARYGSSYNEQFF. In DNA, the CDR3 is TGCAGTGCTAGGTACGGAAGCTCCTACAATGAGCAGTTCTTC.

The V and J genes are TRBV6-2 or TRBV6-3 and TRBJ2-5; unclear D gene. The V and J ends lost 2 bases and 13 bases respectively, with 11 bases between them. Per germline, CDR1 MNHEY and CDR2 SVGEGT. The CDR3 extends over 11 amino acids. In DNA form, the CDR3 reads TGTGCCAGCAGTTACGGGGAACCCCCGTACTTC. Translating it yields CASSYGEPPYF.

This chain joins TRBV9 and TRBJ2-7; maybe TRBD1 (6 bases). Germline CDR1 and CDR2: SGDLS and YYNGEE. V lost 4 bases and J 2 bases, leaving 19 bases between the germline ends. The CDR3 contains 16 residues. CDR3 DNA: TGTGCCAGCAGCCTCCGAGGCGGCAGGGGTGCCTACGAGCAGTACTTC. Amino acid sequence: CASSLRGGRGAYEQYF.

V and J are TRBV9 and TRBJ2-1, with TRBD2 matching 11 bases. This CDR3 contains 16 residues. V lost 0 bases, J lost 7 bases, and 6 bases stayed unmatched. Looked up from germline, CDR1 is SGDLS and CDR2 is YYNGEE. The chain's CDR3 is CASSVDLAGGGNEQFF. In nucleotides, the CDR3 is TGTGCCAGCAGCGTAGATCTAGCGGGAGGTGGGAATGAGCAGTTCTTC.